This T cell receptor (beta chain) derives from a study of cytomegalovirus exposure and HLA in healthy donors. Study-wide points: Another analysis was done later, and it associated roughly 15,000 TCR beta sequences with HLA alleles at 0.05 false discovery rate. There were around 160 TCR beta chains listed as cytomegalovirus-associated.

This PCR relied on a set of 60 Vbeta primers and 13 Jbeta primers. The assay was immunoSEQ multiplex PCR, and TCRdb's table has in-frame clones only and misses some. The sample lists approximately 150,000 clones, about four fifths occurring once. As for this clone: No antigen is known for it.

The ends lost 6 bases at V and 5 bases at J; junction bases unmatched: 9. Looked up from germline, CDR1 is SGHTA and CDR2 is FQGNSA. This CDR3 has 14 amino acids. This TCR derives from a girl aged 5-17 years in good health and CMV-seropositive. The source material was PBMCs. The genes are TRBV7-2 and TRBJ1-2; 7 bases match TRBD1. The CDR3 loop is CASSSSQGLYGYTF. The CDR3 bases are TGTGCCAGCAGTTCGTCACAGGGGCTTTATGGCTACACCTTC.